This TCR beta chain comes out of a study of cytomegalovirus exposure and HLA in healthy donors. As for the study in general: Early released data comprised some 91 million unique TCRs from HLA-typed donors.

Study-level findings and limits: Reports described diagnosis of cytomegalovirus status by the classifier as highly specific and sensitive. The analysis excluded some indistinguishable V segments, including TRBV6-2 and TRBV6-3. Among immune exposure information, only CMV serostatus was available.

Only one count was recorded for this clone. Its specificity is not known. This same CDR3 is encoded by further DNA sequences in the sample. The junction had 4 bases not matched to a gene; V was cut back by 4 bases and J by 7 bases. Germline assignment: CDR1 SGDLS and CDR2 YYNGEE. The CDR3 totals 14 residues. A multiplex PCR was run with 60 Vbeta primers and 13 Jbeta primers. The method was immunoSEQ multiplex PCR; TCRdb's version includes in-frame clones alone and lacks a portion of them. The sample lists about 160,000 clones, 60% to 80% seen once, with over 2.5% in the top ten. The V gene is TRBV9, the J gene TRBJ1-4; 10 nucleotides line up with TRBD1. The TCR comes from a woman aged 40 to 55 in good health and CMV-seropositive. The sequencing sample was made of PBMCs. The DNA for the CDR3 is TGTGCCAGCAGCCCACGGACAGGGGGTGAAAAACTGTTTTTT. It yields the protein CASSPRTGGEKLFF.